A selection of T cell receptor beta chains follows, all from one sample in a study of T cell repertoires in cytomegalovirus infection. Their antigens are not known. Each CDR3 protein is one row after TCRdb ran MiXCR on the reads. The sample includes hundreds of thousands of distinct CDR3 sequences, 32% of them seen just once. This specimen was cultured CD8+ T cells from PBMCs, taken from culture after CMV antigen stimulation. These receptors were taken from a human donor in good health (CMV status not recorded). Some clones in this sample may be carry-over from other donors' samples. The CDR3 runs from the conserved cysteine through the conserved F or W. D genes are given only for firm matches. The listing skips clone size in some rows; elsewhere it reads once, few, many or a size class.

v_call	clone_size	j_call	d_call	cdr3_aa	cdr3_nt
TRBV24-1	NA	TRBJ1-1	NA	CATSGGMNTEAFF	TGTGCCACCAGTGGCGGTATGAACACTGAAGCTTTCTTT
TRBV29-1	NA	TRBJ2-1	NA	CSVDIMLGRTYNEQFF	TGCAGCGTCGATATAATGCTAGGCCGCACCTACAATGAGCAGTTCTTC
TRBV4-3	NA	TRBJ1-1	NA	CASSQLATSNTEAFF	TGCGCCAGCAGCCAACTGGCTACCTCTAACACTGAAGCTTTCTTT
TRBV6-2/TRBV6-3	few	TRBJ2-7	TRBD1	CASRRGLGQGASREQYF	TGTGCCAGCAGAAGGGGCCTTGGGCAGGGGGCGTCTCGCGAGCAGTACTTC
TRBV6-2/TRBV6-3	NA	TRBJ2-1	NA	CASSHRAYNEQFF	TGTGCCAGCAGCCACCGCGCTTACAATGAGCAGTTCTTC
TRBV24-1	many	TRBJ2-5	NA	CATSDYDSPETQYF	TGTGCCACCAGTGACTACGACAGTCCAGAGACCCAGTACTTC
TRBV6-2/TRBV6-3	NA	TRBJ1-2	NA	CASSYARDYGYTF	TGTGCCAGCAGTTACGCCAGAGACTATGGCTACACCTTC
TRBV15	NA	TRBJ2-5	NA	CATSRVPRTSAGETQYF	TGTGCCACCAGCAGAGTCCCACGGACCTCCGCGGGAGAGACCCAGTACTTC
TRBV12-3/TRBV12-4	NA	TRBJ1-1	TRBD1	CASSLSTGWSEAFF	TGTGCCAGCAGTTTATCGACAGGGTGGAGTGAAGCTTTCTTT
TRBV24-1	NA	TRBJ1-2	NA	CATSQGSGYGYTF	TGTGCCACCAGTCAGGGTTCCGGCTATGGCTACACCTTC
TRBV10-3	NA	TRBJ1-2	NA	CAISEPGRDYGYTF	TGTGCCATCAGTGAACCGGGCCGTGACTATGGCTACACCTTC
TRBV9	NA	TRBJ1-5	NA	CASGGDTGPQHF	TGTGCCAGCGGCGGGGATACCGGGCCCCAGCATTTT
TRBV2	NA	TRBJ1-6	NA	CASNEGRNSPLHF	TGTGCCAGCAATGAGGGAAGAAATTCACCCCTCCACTTT
TRBV27	few	TRBJ1-2	NA	CASSLSRKNGYTF	TGTGCCAGCAGTTTAAGCCGAAAAAACGGCTACACCTTC
TRBV15	NA	TRBJ1-4	TRBD1	CATSRPGQGLNNEKLFF	TGTGCCACCAGCAGACCGGGACAGGGGTTAAACAATGAAAAACTGTTTTTT
TRBV12-3/TRBV12-4	NA	TRBJ2-3	NA	CASKRLPTDTQYF	TGTGCCAGCAAACGGCTACCTACAGATACGCAGTATTTT
TRBV7-5	many	TRBJ2-5	NA	CISVPEARTAGETQYF	NA
TRBV6-2/TRBV6-3	NA	TRBJ2-3	NA	CASSYKRPGTTDMQYF	TGTGCCAGCAGTTACAAACGGCCCGGGACCACAGATATGCAGTATTTT
TRBV14	NA	TRBJ2-3	NA	CASSQAVDTQYF	TGTGCCAGCAGCCAAGCGGTGGATACGCAGTATTTT
TRBV12-5	NA	TRBJ2-3	TRBD2	CASGDSSGGYTDTQYF	TGTGCTAGTGGTGATTCTAGCGGGGGTTACACAGATACGCAGTATTTT
TRBV5-4	NA	TRBJ2-4	NA	CAINGPATDIQYF	TGTGCCATCAATGGCCCCGCGACAGACATTCAGTACTTC
TRBV5-4	NA	TRBJ2-7	TRBD2	CASNSREVPYEQYF	TGTGCCAGCAATTCGCGGGAGGTCCCTTACGAGCAGTACTTC
TRBV6-2/TRBV6-3	few	TRBJ1-2	NA	CASHIQENNYGYTF	TGTGCCAGCCATATACAAGAGAATAACTATGGCTACACCTTC
TRBV12-3/TRBV12-4	many	TRBJ2-1	NA	CASRVKRGGTSYNEQFF	TGTGCCAGCAGGGTCAAAAGGGGCGGGACCTCCTACAATGAGCAGTTCTTC
TRBV6-1	NA	TRBJ2-2	NA	CASGPMDRTGELFF	TGTGCCAGCGGACCCATGGACAGAACCGGGGAGCTGTTTTTT
TRBV12-3/TRBV12-4	NA	TRBJ1-5	NA	CASTSGGVSYRNQPQHF	TGTGCCAGCACCTCCGGGGGTGTGAGTTATAGAAATCAGCCCCAGCATTTT
TRBV19	few	TRBJ1-1	TRBD1	CASSTGGLLEAFF	TGTGCCAGTAGTACAGGGGGCCTTCTTGAAGCTTTCTTT
TRBV27	NA	TRBJ2-1	TRBD2	CASSFPGTSYNEQFF	TGTGCCAGCAGTTTCCCCGGGACTAGCTACAATGAGCAGTTCTTC
TRBV6-5	few	TRBJ1-2	NA	CASSYHPSTGSASNYGYTF	TGTGCCAGCAGTTACCACCCATCGACAGGATCCGCTTCTAACTATGGCTACACCTTC